The 27 T cell receptor beta chains listed next were all sequenced from one sample in a study of OX40 agonist ivuxolimab in advanced cancers. Method: immunoSEQ multiplex PCR; TCRdb's copy keeps in-frame clones and lacks some. The data show under 60,000 clones, with around 94% seen just once and approximately 12% held by the top ten. Specimen: CD4+ or CD8+ T cells sorted from blood, collected in a trial of the OX40 agonist ivuxolimab. Receptors originate from an adult with an advanced solid tumor such as melanoma, head and neck, liver or kidney cancer.

CDR3 nucleotide sequence: TGTGCCTGGGGGGTGGGGGCGGAGACCCAGTACTTC. Amino acid sequence: CAWGVGAETQYF. The V call is TRBV30, the J call TRBJ2-5; possibly TRBD1 for D (6 bases). The CDR3 runs 12 residues. V shed 5 bases and J shed 5 bases, with 12 bases lying between them. From germline, CDR1 is GTSNPN and CDR2 SVGIG (reference sequence). Full variable domain (rest looked up from reference TRBV30 and TRBJ2-5): SQTIHQWPATLVQPVGSPLSLECTVEGTSNPNLYWYRQAAGRGLQLLFYSVGIGQISSEVPQNLSASRPQDRQFILSSKKLLLSDSGFYLCAWGVGAETQYFGPGTRLLVL.

This clone was seen only a few times. The chain carries TRBV7-3 and TRBJ1-5; D is unresolved. CDR3 length: 13 residues. Germline V gene lookup returns CDR1 SGHTA and CDR2 FQGTGA. Trimming stripped 2 bases from V and 3 bases from J, with 5 bases between. CDR3 amino acids: CASSLGTNQPQHF. The CDR3 region has the DNA TGTGCCAGCAGCTTAGGCACCAATCAGCCCCAGCATTTT.

A single count supports this clone. The chain uses TRBV28 and TRBJ2-1; TRBD1 is a possible D gene (5 bases). Trimming pared 5 bases from V and 0 bases from J, leaving 23 bases between. CDR3 length equals 19 residues. Germline CDR1 is MDHEN and CDR2 is SYDVKM. CDR3 residues: CASSTSTDKTFPSYNEQFF. Written as DNA, the CDR3 is TGTGCCAGCAGTACCTCGACAGACAAGACATTCCCCTCCTACAATGAGCAGTTCTTC.

The V gene is TRBV19, the J gene TRBJ2-7, with 9 bases lining up with TRBD1. The germline gives CDR1 LNHDA, CDR2 SQIVND (reference sequence). With V trimmed by 5 bases and J by 0 bases, 5 bases remained unmatched. The CDR3 is 15 amino acids. The CDR3 sequence: CASSPPDRGSYEQYF. DNA of the CDR3: TGTGCCAGTAGTCCCCCGGACAGGGGCTCCTACGAGCAGTACTTC.

The CDR3 sequence: CASSGGLNTEAFF. The CDR3 DNA reads as TGTGCCAGCAGCGGGGGATTGAACACTGAAGCTTTCTTT. The chain recombines TRBV9 with TRBJ1-1; D gene uncertain. Germline CDR1 SGDLS, CDR2 YYNGEE. Trimming pared 3 bases from V and 0 bases from J, leaving 6 bases between. The CDR3 loop spans 13 amino acids.

The CDR3 DNA sequence: TGTGCCTGGAGCACTCTTCCGGGACAGGGTGTCGAAAAACTGTTTTTT. Its protein is CAWSTLPGQGVEKLFF. The chain carries TRBV30 and TRBJ1-4; TRBD1 matches at 9 bases. The germline gives CDR1 GTSNPN, CDR2 SVGIG (reference sequence). The CDR3 is 16 residues long. The J segment lost 8 bases and the V segment lost 3 bases, leaving 13 bases of the junction unmatched.

The V gene is TRBV28, the J gene TRBJ2-5; unclear D gene. V lost 4 bases, J lost 0 bases, and 27 bases lay in between. The germline V gene has CDR1 MDHEN and CDR2 SYDVKM. The CDR3 is 20 residues long. CDR3 protein: CASSSNSVGAWALYQETQYF. DNA of the CDR3: TGTGCCAGCAGTTCAAACTCGGTGGGCGCATGGGCCCTATACCAAGAGACCCAGTACTTC. Full variable domain (missing parts from reference TRBV28 and TRBJ2-5): DVKVTQSSRYLVKRTGEKVFLECVQDMDHENMFWYRQDPGLGLRLIYFSYDVKMKEKGDIPEGYSVSREKKERFSLILESASTNQTSMYLCASSSNSVGAWALYQETQYFGPGTRLLVL.

The rearrangement uses TRBV7-9 and TRBJ2-3, with TRBD1 as a possible D gene (6 bases). Per the germline V gene, CDR1 is SEHNR and CDR2 is FQNEAQ (reference sequence). The length of the CDR3 is 14 residues. The germline V and J ends were trimmed by 2 bases and 3 bases, with 9 bases remaining between them. CDR3 nucleotides: TGTGCCAGCAGCTTATCGACAGGTACAGATACGCAGTATTTT. Encoded protein: CASSLSTGTDTQYF.

The chain has TRBV4-2 and TRBJ2-5, with TRBD2 matching over 9 bases. CDR3 length: 17 residues. CDR1 is LGHNA, CDR2 YNFKEQ, per germline. V lost 3 bases and J lost 0; bases outside the gene matches: 8. CDR3 bases: TGTGCCAGCAGCCAGGAGAGGCTAGCGGGGAACCAAGAGACCCAGTACTTC. Its protein product is CASSQERLAGNQETQYF.

V and J are TRBV25-1 and TRBJ2-1; D is possibly TRBD2 (6 bases). V was pared by 6 bases and J by 3 bases, with 18 bases between. Germline V lookup: CDR1 MGHDK, CDR2 SYGVNS. The CDR3 has 16 residues. CDR3: CASSPPGTPIYNEQFF. The DNA of the CDR3 is TGTGCCAGCAGCCCCCCCGGGACTCCGATCTACAATGAGCAGTTCTTC. The full variable domain, with the rest looked up from reference TRBV25-1 and TRBJ2-1, is EADIYQTPRYLVIGTGKKITLECSQTMGHDKMYWYQQDPGMELHLIHYSYGVNSTEKGDLSSESTVSRIRTEHFPLTLESARPSHTSQYLCASSPPGTPIYNEQFFGPGTRLTVL.

The CDR3 coding sequence is TGTGCCAGGGAGGGAATCGATTCCTACAATGAGCAGTTCTTC. Its protein is CAREGIDSYNEQFF. The chain combines TRBV19 with TRBJ2-1; tentative D call: TRBD2 (6 bases). The CDR3 runs to 14 residues. CDR1 is LNHDA, CDR2 SQIVND, per germline (reference sequence). Trimming cost V 9 bases and J 1 base, with 13 bases left between them.

Only one count was recorded for this clone. The V gene is TRBV28, the J gene TRBJ1-3, with D possibly TRBD1 on 5 matching bases. The CDR3 extends over 14 amino acids. Per the germline V gene, CDR1 is MDHEN and CDR2 is SYDVKM. V was trimmed by 6 bases and J by 4 bases, leaving 13 bases between them. This chain's CDR3 is CASRSGTVGNTIYF. The CDR3 bases are TGTGCCAGCAGGTCAGGGACGGTGGGAAACACCATATATTTT.

This chain links TRBV28 with TRBJ2-7, with TRBD1 matching 9 bases. The CDR3 is 14 residues long. Germline-derived CDR1 and CDR2 are MDHEN and SYDVKM. The junction had 9 bases not matched to a gene; V was cut back by 6 bases and J by 6 bases. CDR3 protein: CASSDPDRGSEQYF. CDR3 nucleotides: TGTGCCAGCAGCGACCCGGACAGGGGCTCCGAGCAGTACTTC.

The gene calls are TRBV4-1 and TRBJ2-5; tentative D call: TRBD1 (6 bases). The germline V and J ends were trimmed by 1 base and 2 bases, with 14 bases remaining between them. This CDR3 is built from 16 residues. The germline V gene encodes CDR1 MGHRA and CDR2 YSYEKL. This chain's CDR3 is CASSQVGRRGQETQYF. The DNA for the CDR3 is TGCGCCAGCAGCCAAGTCGGTCGCAGGGGACAAGAGACCCAGTACTTC.

The count of this clone is one. The rearrangement uses TRBV7-9 and TRBJ2-7, with D hard to call. This CDR3 contains 13 residues. CDR1 is SEHNR and CDR2 is FQNEAQ in the germline V gene (reference sequence). Trimming cost V 1 base and J 2 bases, with 6 bases left between them. The chain's CDR3 is CASSLVGTYEQYF. The CDR3 bases are TGTGCCAGCAGCTTAGTGGGTACCTACGAGCAGTACTTC.

The rearrangement links TRBV11-2 to TRBJ2-3; no definite D call. The CDR3 length is 12 residues. V was trimmed by 5 bases and J by 0 bases, leaving 3 bases between them. CDR1 is SGHAT, CDR2 FQNNGV, per germline. Written as DNA, the CDR3 is TGTGCCAGCAGCCCCAGCACAGATACGCAGTATTTT. As protein: CASSPSTDTQYF.

The chain has TRBV29-1 and TRBJ2-7; no firm D call. CDR3 length equals 15 residues. The ends were cut back, 0 bases at V and 4 bases at J, with 16 bases in the middle. Germline-derived CDR1 and CDR2 are SQVTM and ANQGSEA. The CDR3 DNA reads TGCAGCGTTGAAGACCCACTAACTGAGTCGTACGAGCAGTACTTC. Residues: CSVEDPLTESYEQYF.

This clone appeared a single time. The chain is built from TRBV12-2 and TRBJ2-7; no check of the table's D call, TRBD2, against the DNA was made. TRBV12-2 is marked as a pseudogene. This CDR3 spans 16 amino acids. CDR3 in DNA: TGTGCAAGTCGCTTTTTCCCTAGCGGGAGTTCTAGAGAGCAGTACTTC. It codes for CASRFFPSGSSREQYF.

The chain combines TRBV5-6 with TRBJ1-6; 9 nucleotides align to TRBD1. CDR3 length: 18 residues. With 3 bases clipped from V and 0 bases from J, the junction kept 7 bases outside the gene matches. The germline V gene encodes CDR1 SGHDT and CDR2 YYEEEE. CDR3: CASSSWTGVFSYNSPLHF. CDR3 bases: TGTGCCAGCAGCTCTTGGACAGGGGTCTTCTCCTATAATTCACCCCTCCACTTT. The full variable domain, rest sourced from reference TRBV5-6 and TRBJ1-6, is DAGVTQSPTHLIKTRGQQVTLRCSPKSGHDTVSWYQQALGQGPQFIFQYYEEEERQRGNFPDRFSGHQFPNYSSELNVNALLLGDSALYLCASSSWTGVFSYNSPLHFGNGTRLTVT.

The rearrangement uses TRBV29-1 and TRBJ2-2; TRBD1 matches at 10 bases. V lost 7 bases and J lost 5; bases outside the gene matches: 4. The germline CDR1 and CDR2 sequences are SQVTM and ANQGSEA. The CDR3 runs 13 residues. For the CDR3, the DNA is TGCAGCGCCGAGGACAGGGGGACCGGGGAGCTGTTTTTT. Translation: CSAEDRGTGELFF.

This chain joins TRBV2 and TRBJ2-7; D assignment may be TRBD1 or TRBD2 (5 bases each). Germline V gives CDR1 SNHLY, CDR2 FYNNEI. V shed 6 bases and J shed 7 bases, with 25 bases lying between them. This CDR3 is built from 16 residues. CDR3 region: CASRVPGFPSSGEQYF. The CDR3 DNA reads as TGTGCCAGCAGAGTTCCAGGGTTCCCATCGTCGGGGGAGCAGTACTTC. Filled out from reference TRBV2 and TRBJ2-7, the complete variable domain reads EPEVTQTPSHQVTQMGQEVILRCVPISNHLYFYWYRQILGQKVEFLVSFYNNEISEKSEIFDDQFSVERPDGSNFTLKIRSTKLEDSAMYFCASRVPGFPSSGEQYFGPGTRLTVT.

The rearrangement links TRBV29-1 to TRBJ1-2; D unresolved. Trimming removed 8 bases from V and 0 bases from J, with 13 bases in between. The CDR3 consists of 13 residues. Germline CDR1 and CDR2: SQVTM and ANQGSEA. CDR3 amino acids: CSSREAANYGYTF. Here the CDR3 DNA reads TGCAGCTCACGGGAGGCGGCTAACTATGGCTACACCTTC.

The chain is built from TRBV27 and TRBJ2-2, with 9 bases matching TRBD2. The CDR3 spans 16 residues. Germline CDR1 MNHEY, CDR2 SMNVEV (reference sequence). V gave up 0 bases and J gave up 1 base; unmatched junction bases: 0. In DNA form, the CDR3 reads TGTGCCAGCAGTTTATCAGCGGGAGGGAACACCGGGGAGCTGTTTTTT. It encodes CASSLSAGGNTGELFF.

The chain carries TRBV27 and TRBJ2-7; 10 bases align to TRBD1. V lost 5 bases, J lost 2 bases, and 3 bases stayed unmatched. Germline CDR1 MNHEY, CDR2 SMNVEV (reference sequence). The CDR3 is 14 residues long. The CDR3 nucleotides read TGTGCCAGCAGTGCCGGGACAGGGGCCTACGAGCAGTACTTC. The encoded protein is CASSAGTGAYEQYF.

V gene TRBV6-6 combines with J gene TRBJ2-1; D is undetermined. V lost 2 bases and J lost 7, with 9 bases in between. The germline gives CDR1 MNHNY, CDR2 SVGAGI (reference sequence). This CDR3 contains 13 residues. The CDR3 is CASSYATGNEQFF. The CDR3, as DNA: TGTGCCAGCAGTTACGCGACCGGGAATGAGCAGTTCTTC.

The chain links TRBV7-9 to TRBJ2-7; TRBD2 agrees at 9 bases. V shed 5 bases and J 3 bases; nucleotides not matched to a gene: 11. The germline gives CDR1 SEHNR, CDR2 FQNEAQ (reference sequence). The CDR3 contains 16 residues. CDR3 coding DNA: TGTGCCAGCAGCGCCCTACAGTTTAGCGGGAGCTACGAGCAGTACTTC. Its translation is CASSALQFSGSYEQYF.

V and J are TRBV5-1 and TRBJ1-2, with 7 bases aligning to TRBD1. V dropped 0 bases and J dropped 2; count of bases not matched to a gene: 1. This CDR3 region has 14 residues. CDR1 and CDR2 from the germline V gene are SGHRS and YFSETQ. The CDR3 here is CASSLEDRNYGYTF. CDR3 sequence (DNA): TGCGCCAGCAGCTTGGAGGACAGGAACTATGGCTACACCTTC.